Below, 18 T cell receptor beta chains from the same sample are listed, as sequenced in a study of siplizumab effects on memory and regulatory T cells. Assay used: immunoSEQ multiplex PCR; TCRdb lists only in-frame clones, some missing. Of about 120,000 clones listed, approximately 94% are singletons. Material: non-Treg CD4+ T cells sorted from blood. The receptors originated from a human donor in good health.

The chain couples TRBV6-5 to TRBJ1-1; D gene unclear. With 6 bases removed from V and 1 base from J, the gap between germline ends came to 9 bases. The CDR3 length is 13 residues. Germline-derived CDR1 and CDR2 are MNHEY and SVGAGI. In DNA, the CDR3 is TGTGCCAGCAGGCCACGATCGAACACTGAAGCTTTCTTT. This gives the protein CASRPRSNTEAFF.

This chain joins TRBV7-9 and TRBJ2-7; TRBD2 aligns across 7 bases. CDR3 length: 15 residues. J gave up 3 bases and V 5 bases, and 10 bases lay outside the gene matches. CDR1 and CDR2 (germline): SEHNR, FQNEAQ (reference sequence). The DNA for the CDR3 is TGTGCCAGCAGCCTTCTTGGGGGGGAAGACTACGAGCAGTACTTC. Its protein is CASSLLGGEDYEQYF.

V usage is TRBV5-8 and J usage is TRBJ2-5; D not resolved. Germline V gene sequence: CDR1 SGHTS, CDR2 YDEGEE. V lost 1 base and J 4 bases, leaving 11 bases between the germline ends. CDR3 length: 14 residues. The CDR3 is CASSLSGQRETQYF. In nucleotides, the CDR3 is TGTGCCAGCAGCTTGTCCGGCCAGCGAGAGACCCAGTACTTC.

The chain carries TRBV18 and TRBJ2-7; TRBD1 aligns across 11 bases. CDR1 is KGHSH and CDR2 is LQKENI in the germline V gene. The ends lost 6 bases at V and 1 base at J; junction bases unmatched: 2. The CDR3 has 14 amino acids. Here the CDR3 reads CASSGTGGSYEQYF. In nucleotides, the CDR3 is TGTGCCAGCTCCGGGACAGGGGGTTCCTACGAGCAGTACTTC.

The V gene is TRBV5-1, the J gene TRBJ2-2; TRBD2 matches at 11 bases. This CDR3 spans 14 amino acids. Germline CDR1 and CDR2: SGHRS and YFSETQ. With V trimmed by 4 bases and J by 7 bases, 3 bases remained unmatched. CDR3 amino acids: CASSATSGGGELFF. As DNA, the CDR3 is TGCGCCAGCAGCGCCACTAGCGGGGGCGGGGAGCTGTTTTTT. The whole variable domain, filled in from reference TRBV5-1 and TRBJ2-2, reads KAGVTQTPRYLIKTRGQQVTLSCSPISGHRSVSWYQQTPGQGLQFLFEYFSETQRNKGNFPGRFSGRQFSNSRSEMNVSTLELGDSALYLCASSATSGGGELFFGEGSRLTVL.

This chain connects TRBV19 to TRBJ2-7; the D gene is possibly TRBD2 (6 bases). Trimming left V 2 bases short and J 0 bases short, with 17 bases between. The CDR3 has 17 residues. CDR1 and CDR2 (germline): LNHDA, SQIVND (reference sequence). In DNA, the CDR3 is TGTGCCAGTAGTATATATCAGGGAGGCGGTTCCTCCTACGAGCAGTACTTC. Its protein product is CASSIYQGGGSSYEQYF.

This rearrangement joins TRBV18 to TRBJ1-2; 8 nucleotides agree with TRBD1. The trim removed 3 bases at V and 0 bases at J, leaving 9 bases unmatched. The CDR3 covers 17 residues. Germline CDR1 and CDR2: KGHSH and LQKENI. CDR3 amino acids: CASSPGTGTGTNYGYTF. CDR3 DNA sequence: TGTGCCAGCTCACCCGGGACCGGGACAGGTACTAACTATGGCTACACCTTC.

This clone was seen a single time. The CDR3 sequence is CASSCDFPDCYEQYF. The CDR3, as DNA: TGTGCCAGCAGCTGCGACTTCCCAGATTGCTACGAGCAGTACTTC. The chain carries TRBV6-6 and TRBJ2-7; D not resolved. V lost 6 bases to trimming and J lost 3 bases, with 18 bases between them. The length of the CDR3 is 15 residues. CDR1 and CDR2 (germline): MNHNY, SVGAGI (reference sequence).

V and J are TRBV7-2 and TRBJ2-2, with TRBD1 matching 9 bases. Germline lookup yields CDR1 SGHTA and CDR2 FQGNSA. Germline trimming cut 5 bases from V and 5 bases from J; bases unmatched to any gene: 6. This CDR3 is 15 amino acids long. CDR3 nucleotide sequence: TGTGCCAGCAGCCGCGACAGGGGGTATACCGGGGAGCTGTTTTTT. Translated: CASSRDRGYTGELFF.

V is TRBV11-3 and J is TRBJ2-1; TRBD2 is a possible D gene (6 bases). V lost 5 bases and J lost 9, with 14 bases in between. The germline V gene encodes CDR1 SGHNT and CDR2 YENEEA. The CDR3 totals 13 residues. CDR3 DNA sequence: TGTGCCAGCAGCCTTAGACTAGAGGCTGAGCAGTTCTTC. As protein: CASSLRLEAEQFF.

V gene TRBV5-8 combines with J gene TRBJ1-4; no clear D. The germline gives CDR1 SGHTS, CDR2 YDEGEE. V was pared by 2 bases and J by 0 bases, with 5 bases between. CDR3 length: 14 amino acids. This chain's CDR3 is CASSFEPTNEKLFF. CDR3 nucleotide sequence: TGTGCCAGCAGCTTTGAACCAACTAATGAAAAACTGTTTTTT.

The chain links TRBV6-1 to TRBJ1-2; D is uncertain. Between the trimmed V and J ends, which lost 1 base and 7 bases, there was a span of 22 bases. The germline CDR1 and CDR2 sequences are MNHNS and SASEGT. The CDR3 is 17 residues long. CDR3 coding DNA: TGTGCCAGCAGTGAAGAGGTAGGAACAATTGTCCTCGCTGGCTACACCTTC. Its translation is CASSEEVGTIVLAGYTF.

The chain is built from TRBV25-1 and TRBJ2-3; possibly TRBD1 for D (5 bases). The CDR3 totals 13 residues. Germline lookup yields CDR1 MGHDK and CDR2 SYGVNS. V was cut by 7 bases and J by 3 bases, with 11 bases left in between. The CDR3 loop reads CASTYTGTDTQYF. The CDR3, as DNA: TGTGCCAGCACCTACACAGGTACAGATACGCAGTATTTT.

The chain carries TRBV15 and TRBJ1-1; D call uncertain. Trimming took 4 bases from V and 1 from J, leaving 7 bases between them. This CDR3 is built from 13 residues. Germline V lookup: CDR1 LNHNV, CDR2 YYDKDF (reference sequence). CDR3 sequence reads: CATSTQQNTEAFF. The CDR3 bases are TGTGCCACCAGCACCCAACAGAACACTGAAGCTTTCTTT.

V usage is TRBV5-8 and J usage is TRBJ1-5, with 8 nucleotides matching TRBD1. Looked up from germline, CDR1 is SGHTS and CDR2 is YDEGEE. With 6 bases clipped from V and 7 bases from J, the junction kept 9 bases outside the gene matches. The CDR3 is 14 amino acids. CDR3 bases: TGTGCCAGCACCCTGACAGGGGCTGACCAGCCCCAGCATTTT. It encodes CASTLTGADQPQHF.

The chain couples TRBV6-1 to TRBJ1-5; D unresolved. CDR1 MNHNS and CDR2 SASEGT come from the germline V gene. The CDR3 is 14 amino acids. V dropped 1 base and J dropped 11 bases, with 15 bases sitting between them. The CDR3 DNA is TGTGCCAGCAGTGAAGTTTTTACCAGTTGGTCCCAGCATTTT. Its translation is CASSEVFTSWSQHF.

The CDR3 DNA sequence: TGTGCCAGCTCACCGACAGGGGTCTTATTGCTTGGAAACACCATATATTTT. Amino acids: CASSPTGVLLLGNTIYF. This chain connects TRBV18 to TRBJ1-3; 8 nucleotides align to TRBD1. The CDR3 covers 17 residues. The V gene end was trimmed by 3 bases and the J gene end by 3 bases; junction bases not matched to a gene: 10. Germline CDR1 reads KGHSH; CDR2 reads LQKENI.

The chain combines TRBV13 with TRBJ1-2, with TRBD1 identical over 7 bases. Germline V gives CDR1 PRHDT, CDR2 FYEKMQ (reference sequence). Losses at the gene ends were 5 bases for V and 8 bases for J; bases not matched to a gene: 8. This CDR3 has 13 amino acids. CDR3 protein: CASSLRQGRGYTF. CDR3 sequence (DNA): TGTGCCAGCAGCCTTCGACAGGGACGGGGCTACACCTTC.